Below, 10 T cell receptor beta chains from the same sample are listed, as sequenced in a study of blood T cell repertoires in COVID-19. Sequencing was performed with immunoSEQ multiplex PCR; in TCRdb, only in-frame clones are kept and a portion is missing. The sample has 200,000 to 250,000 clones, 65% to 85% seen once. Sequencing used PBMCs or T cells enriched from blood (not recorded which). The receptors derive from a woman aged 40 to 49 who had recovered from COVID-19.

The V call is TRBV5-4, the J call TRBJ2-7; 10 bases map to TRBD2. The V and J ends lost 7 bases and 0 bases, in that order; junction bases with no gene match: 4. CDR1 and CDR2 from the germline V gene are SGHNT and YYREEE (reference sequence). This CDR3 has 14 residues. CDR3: CASFPSGSSYEQYV. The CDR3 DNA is TGTGCCAGCTTCCCTAGCGGGAGCTCCTACGAGCAGTACGTC.

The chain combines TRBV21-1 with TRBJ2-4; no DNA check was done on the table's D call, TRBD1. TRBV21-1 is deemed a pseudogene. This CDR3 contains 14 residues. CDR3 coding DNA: TGTGCCAGCAGCAAACCAGGGCCCAAAAACATTCAGTACTTC. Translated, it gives CASSKPGPKNIQYF.

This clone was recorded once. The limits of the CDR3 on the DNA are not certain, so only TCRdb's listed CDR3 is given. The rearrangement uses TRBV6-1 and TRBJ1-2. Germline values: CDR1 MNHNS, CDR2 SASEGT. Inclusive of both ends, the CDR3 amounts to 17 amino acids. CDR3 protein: CASSERTPDSYGYTFTF.

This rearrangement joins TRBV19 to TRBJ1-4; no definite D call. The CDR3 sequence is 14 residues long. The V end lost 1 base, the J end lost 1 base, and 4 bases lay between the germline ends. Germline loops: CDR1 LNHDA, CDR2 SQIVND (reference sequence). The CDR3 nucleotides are TGTGCCAGTAGTATAGGCAGAACTAATGAAAAACTGTTTTTT. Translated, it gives CASSIGRTNEKLFF.

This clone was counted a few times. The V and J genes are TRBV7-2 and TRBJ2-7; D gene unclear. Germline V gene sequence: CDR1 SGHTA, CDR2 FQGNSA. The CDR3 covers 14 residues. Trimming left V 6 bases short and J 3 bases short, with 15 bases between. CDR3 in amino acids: CASRKGDSGYEQYF. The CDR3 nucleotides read TGTGCCAGCAGAAAAGGAGACTCGGGCTACGAGCAGTACTTC.

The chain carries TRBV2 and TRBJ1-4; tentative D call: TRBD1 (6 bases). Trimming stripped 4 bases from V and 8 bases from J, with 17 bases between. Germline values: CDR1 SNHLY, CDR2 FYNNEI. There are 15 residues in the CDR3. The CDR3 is CASSASGVTIEKLFF. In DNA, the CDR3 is TGTGCCAGCAGTGCCTCAGGGGTGACTATCGAAAAACTGTTTTTT.

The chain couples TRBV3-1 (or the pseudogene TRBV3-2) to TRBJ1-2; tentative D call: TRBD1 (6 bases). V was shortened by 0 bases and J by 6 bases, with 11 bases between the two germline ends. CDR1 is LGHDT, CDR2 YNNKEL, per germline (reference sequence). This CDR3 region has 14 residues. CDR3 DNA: TGTGCCAGCAGCCAAGAAGAGGGGGTGGATGGCTACACCTTC. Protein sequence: CASSQEEGVDGYTF.

The CDR3 DNA follows: TGCGCCAGCAGCTTGGATGCGGACTCCCCACTGCAGTTCTTC. The encoded protein is CASSLDADSPLQFF. V gene TRBV5-1 combines with J gene TRBJ2-1, with a tentative D call TRBD2 (5 bases). Germline values: CDR1 SGHRS, CDR2 YFSETQ. This CDR3 is built from 14 residues. V lost 0 bases to trimming and J lost 12 bases, with 16 bases between them.

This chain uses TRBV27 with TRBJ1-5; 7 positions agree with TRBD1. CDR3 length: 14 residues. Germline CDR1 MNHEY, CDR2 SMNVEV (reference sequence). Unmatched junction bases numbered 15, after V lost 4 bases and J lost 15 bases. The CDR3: CASSSAGRQGHPHF. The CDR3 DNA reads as TGTGCCAGCAGTTCAGCCGGCCGACAGGGCCATCCGCATTTT.

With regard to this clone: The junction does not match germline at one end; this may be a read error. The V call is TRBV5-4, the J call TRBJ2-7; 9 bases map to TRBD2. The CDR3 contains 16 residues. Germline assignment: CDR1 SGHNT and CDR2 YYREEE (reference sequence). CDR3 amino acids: CASSLKREDRSNEQYF. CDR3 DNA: TGTGCCAGCAGCTTGAAGCGGGAGGACCGCTCCAACGAGCAGTACTTC.